This is a list of T cell receptor beta chains from one sample in a study of response to subunit inactivated influenza vaccine. TCRdb processed the RT-PCR reads anew with MiXCR; each CDR3 protein has one entry. The sample has around 200,000 distinct CDR3 sequences, over 13% seen once. Material: CD8+ T cells sorted from PBMCs, obtained around 5 days after vaccination. Receptors originate from a man between 45 and 60 years old who received an inactivated influenza vaccine. Each CDR3 is given with its conserved first and last residue. Fields, in order: J gene, clone size, CDR3 length, V gene, D gene, CDR3 DNA, CDR3 protein. A D gene is named only where the DNA matches it firmly. Not every row has a clone size; where given, it reads once, few, many or a size class.

j_call: TRBJ2-5; clone_size: NA; cdr3_length: 15; v_call: TRBV9; d_call: NA; cdr3_nt: TGTGCCAGCAGCCCCGACCCGGGGTCGGGGGAGACCCAGTACTTC; cdr3_aa: CASSPDPGSGETQYF
j_call: TRBJ1-1; clone_size: NA; cdr3_length: 11; v_call: TRBV6-2/TRBV6-3; d_call: NA; cdr3_nt: TGTGCCAGCAGTTTGAAGTACAGAGCTTTCTTT; cdr3_aa: CASSLKYRAFF
j_call: TRBJ2-2; clone_size: NA; cdr3_length: 15; v_call: TRBV5-6; d_call: NA; cdr3_nt: TGTGCCAGCAGCTCGGGAACTGTTAACACCGGGGAGCTGTTTTTT; cdr3_aa: CASSSGTVNTGELFF
j_call: TRBJ2-3; clone_size: many; cdr3_length: 16; v_call: TRBV9; d_call: TRBD2; cdr3_nt: TGTGCCAGCAGCGGCTATAGCGGGAGCTCGACAGATACGCAGTATTTT; cdr3_aa: CASSGYSGSSTDTQYF
j_call: TRBJ2-7; clone_size: NA; cdr3_length: 14; v_call: TRBV5-1; d_call: NA; cdr3_nt: TGCGCCAGCAGCATTATAGGGACCTCCTACGAGCAGTACTTC; cdr3_aa: CASSIIGTSYEQYF
j_call: TRBJ2-3; clone_size: NA; cdr3_length: 14; v_call: TRBV5-1; d_call: TRBD1; cdr3_nt: TGCGCCAGCAGCTACGGACAGGGCATAGATACGCAGTATTTT; cdr3_aa: CASSYGQGIDTQYF
j_call: TRBJ2-7; clone_size: NA; cdr3_length: 12; v_call: TRBV2; d_call: NA; cdr3_nt: TGTGCCAGCAGCGTGAAGCATTACGAGCAGTACTTC; cdr3_aa: CASSVKHYEQYF
j_call: TRBJ1-1; clone_size: many; cdr3_length: 12; v_call: TRBV20-1; d_call: NA; cdr3_nt: TGCAGTGCTGTCGCGGGGCCCGCTGAAGCTTTCTTT; cdr3_aa: CSAVAGPAEAFF
j_call: TRBJ2-3; clone_size: few; cdr3_length: 18; v_call: TRBV9; d_call: TRBD2; cdr3_nt: TGTGCCAGCAGCGGGAGACTAGCGGGAGTGGAAAGCACAGATACGCAGTATTTT; cdr3_aa: CASSGRLAGVESTDTQYF
j_call: TRBJ2-7; clone_size: NA; cdr3_length: 15; v_call: TRBV27; d_call: TRBD2; cdr3_nt: TGTGCCAGCAGACTGATCTTAGCGGGGTCCTACGAGCAGTACTTC; cdr3_aa: CASRLILAGSYEQYF
j_call: TRBJ1-1; clone_size: many; cdr3_length: 15; v_call: TRBV7-8; d_call: NA; cdr3_nt: TGTGCCAGCAGCTTAGGGTACAGGGAGAACACTGAAGCTTTCTTT; cdr3_aa: CASSLGYRENTEAFF
j_call: TRBJ2-7; clone_size: NA; cdr3_length: 15; v_call: TRBV4-3; d_call: NA; cdr3_nt: TGCGCCAGCAGCCAAGGTTTTGCACGGACCTACGAGCAGTACTTC; cdr3_aa: CASSQGFARTYEQYF
j_call: TRBJ2-5; clone_size: many; cdr3_length: 17; v_call: TRBV4-1; d_call: NA; cdr3_nt: TGCGCCAGCAGCCAAGATCCAGTGGGGGGGGGCGAAGAGACCCAGTACTTC; cdr3_aa: CASSQDPVGGGEETQYF
j_call: TRBJ1-6; clone_size: many; cdr3_length: 14; v_call: TRBV5-6; d_call: NA; cdr3_nt: TGTGCCAGCAGCTTCGGGACGGGAAATTCACCCCTCCACTTT; cdr3_aa: CASSFGTGNSPLHF